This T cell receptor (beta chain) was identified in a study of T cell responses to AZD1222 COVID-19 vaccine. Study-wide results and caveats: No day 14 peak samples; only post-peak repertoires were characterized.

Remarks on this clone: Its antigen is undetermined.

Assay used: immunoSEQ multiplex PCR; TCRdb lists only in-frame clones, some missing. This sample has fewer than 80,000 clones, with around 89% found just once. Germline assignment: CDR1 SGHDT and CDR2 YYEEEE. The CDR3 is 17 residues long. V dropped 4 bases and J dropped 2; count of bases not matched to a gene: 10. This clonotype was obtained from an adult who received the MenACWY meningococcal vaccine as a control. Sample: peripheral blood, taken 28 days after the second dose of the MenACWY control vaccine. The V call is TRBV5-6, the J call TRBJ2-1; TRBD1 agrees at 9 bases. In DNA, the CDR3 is TGTGCCAGCAGCGTGCCTCGGCGGGACAGGGCCTACAATGAGCAGTTCTTC. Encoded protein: CASSVPRRDRAYNEQFF. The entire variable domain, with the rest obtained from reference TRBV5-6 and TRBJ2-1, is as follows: DAGVTQSPTHLIKTRGQQVTLRCSPKSGHDTVSWYQQALGQGPQFIFQYYEEEERQRGNFPDRFSGHQFPNYSSELNVNALLLGDSALYLCASSVPRRDRAYNEQFFGPGTRLTVL.